This T cell receptor (beta chain) was identified during a study of T cell responses to AZD1222 COVID-19 vaccine. Worth noting for this clone: Antigen specificity is unknown.

Overall study results and limits: Just five to seven people given AZD1222 tested seropositive at baseline. Repertoires were obtained only post-peak T cell response. Across the whole spike, CD4 TCRs peaked at regions 160-218 and 743-854. The study found Spike-specific TCR breadth and depth rose after two AZD1222 doses.

Measured with immunoSEQ multiplex PCR; TCRdb has only the in-frame clones, and not every one. This table has approximately 130,000 clones, approximately 91% appearing once. Germline assignment: CDR1 DFQATT and CDR2 SNEGSKA (reference sequence). Trimming removed 6 bases from V and 1 base from J, with 6 bases in between. This CDR3 spans 11 amino acids. Material: peripheral blood, obtained 28 days after the second AZD1222 dose. This chain links TRBV20-1 with TRBJ1-1; unclear D gene. The origin of this receptor is an adult who received the AZD1222 COVID-19 vaccine. CDR3 residues: CSATPNTEAFF. The DNA of the CDR3 is TGCAGTGCCACCCCGAACACTGAAGCTTTCTTT.